This TCR delta chain emerged from a study of human gamma delta and Vdelta1 T cells. CDR1 and CDR2 (germline): TSWWSYY, QGS. The ends were cut back, 3 bases at V and 0 bases at J, with 32 bases in the middle. This CDR3 has 22 residues. TCRdb re-called clones from the PCR reads via CATT. The sample has several thousand delta-chain clones, about a tenth seen once. A note on this clone: Just one base apart from a much larger clone, this may be a read error. This sample includes further DNA sequences coding for the same CDR3.

The sequencing input was naive CD27+ Vdelta1 gamma-delta T cells from blood. V gene TRDV1 combines with J gene TRDJ1, with D perhaps matching TRDD2 or TRDD3 (5 bases each). The receptor comes from a human donor in good health. The CDR3 sequence is CALGEGLRQRGVRRTYTDKLIF. Here the CDR3 DNA reads TGTGCTCTTGGGGAGGGCCTACGTCAGAGGGGGGTCAGAAGAACCTACACCGATAAACTCATCTTT.